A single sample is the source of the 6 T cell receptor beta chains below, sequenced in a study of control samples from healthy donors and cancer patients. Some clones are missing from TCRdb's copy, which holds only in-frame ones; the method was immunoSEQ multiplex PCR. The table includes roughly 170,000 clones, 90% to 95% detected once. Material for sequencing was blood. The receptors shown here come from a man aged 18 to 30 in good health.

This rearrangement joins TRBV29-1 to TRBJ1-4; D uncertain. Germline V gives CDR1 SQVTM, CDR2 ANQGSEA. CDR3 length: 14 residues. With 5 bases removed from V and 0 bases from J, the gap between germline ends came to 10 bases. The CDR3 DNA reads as TGCAGCGTTTTGGAAGCCGCAACTAATGAAAAACTGTTTTTT. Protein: CSVLEAATNEKLFF.

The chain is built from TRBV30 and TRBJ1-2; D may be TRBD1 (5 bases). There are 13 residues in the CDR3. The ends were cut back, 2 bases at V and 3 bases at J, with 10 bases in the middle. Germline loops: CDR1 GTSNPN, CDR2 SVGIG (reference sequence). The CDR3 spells CAWSRDGHYGYTF. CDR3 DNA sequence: TGTGCCTGGAGTAGGGACGGCCACTATGGCTACACCTTC. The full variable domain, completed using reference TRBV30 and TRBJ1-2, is SQTIHQWPATLVQPVGSPLSLECTVEGTSNPNLYWYRQAAGRGLQLLFYSVGIGQISSEVPQNLSASRPQDRQFILSSKKLLLSDSGFYLCAWSRDGHYGYTFGSGTRLTVV.

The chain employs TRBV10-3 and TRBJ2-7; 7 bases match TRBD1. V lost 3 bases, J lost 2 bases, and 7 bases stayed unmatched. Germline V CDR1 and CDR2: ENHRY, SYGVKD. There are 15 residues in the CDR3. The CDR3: CAISDPGQRTYEQYF. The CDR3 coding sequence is TGTGCCATCAGTGACCCGGGACAGCGGACCTACGAGCAGTACTTC.

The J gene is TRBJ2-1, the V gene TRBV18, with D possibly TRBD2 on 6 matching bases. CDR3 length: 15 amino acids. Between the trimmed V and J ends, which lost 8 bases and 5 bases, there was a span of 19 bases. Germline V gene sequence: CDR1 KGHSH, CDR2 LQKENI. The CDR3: CASREGRGRHNEQFF. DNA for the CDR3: TGTGCCAGCCGTGAAGGGCGGGGTAGGCACAATGAGCAGTTCTTC.

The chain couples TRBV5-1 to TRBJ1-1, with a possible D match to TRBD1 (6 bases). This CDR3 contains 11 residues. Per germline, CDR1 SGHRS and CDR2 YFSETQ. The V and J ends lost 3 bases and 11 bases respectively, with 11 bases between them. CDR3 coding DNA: TGCGCCAGCAGCTCAGGGGTTGGTGCTTTCTTT. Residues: CASSSGVGAFF.

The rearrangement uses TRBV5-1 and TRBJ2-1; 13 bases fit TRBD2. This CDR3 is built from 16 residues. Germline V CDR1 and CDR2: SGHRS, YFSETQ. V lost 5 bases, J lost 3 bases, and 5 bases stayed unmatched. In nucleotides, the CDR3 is TGCGCCAGCAGTACTAGCGGGGGGGCCGTCTACAATGAGCAGTTCTTC. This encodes CASSTSGGAVYNEQFF.